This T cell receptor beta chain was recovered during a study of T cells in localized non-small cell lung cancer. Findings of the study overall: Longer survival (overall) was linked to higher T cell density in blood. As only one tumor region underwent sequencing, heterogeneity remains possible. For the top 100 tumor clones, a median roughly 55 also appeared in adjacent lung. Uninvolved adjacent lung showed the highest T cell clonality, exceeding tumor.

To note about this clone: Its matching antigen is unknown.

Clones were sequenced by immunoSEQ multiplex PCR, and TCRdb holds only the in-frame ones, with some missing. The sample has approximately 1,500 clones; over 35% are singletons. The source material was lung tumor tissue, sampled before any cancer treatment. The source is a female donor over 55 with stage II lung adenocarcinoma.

The CDR3 is CTSSIRDRGLQPQHF. The CDR3 nucleotides are TGTACCAGCAGCATCCGGGACAGGGGCCTTCAGCCCCAGCATTTT. This chain uses TRBV7-2 with TRBJ1-5, with 10 bases lining up with TRBD1. Trimming at V came to 5 bases and at J to 6 bases, leaving 7 bases not matched to a gene. The CDR3 length is 15 residues. Germline V gene data show CDR1 as SGHTA and CDR2 as FQGNSA. The full variable domain, in which reference TRBV7-2 and TRBJ1-5 provide the parts outside the CDR3, is GAGVSQSPSNKVTEKGKDVELRCDPISGHTALYWYRQSLGQGLEFLIYFQGNSAPDKSGLPSDRFSAERTGGSVSTLTIQRTQQEDSAVYLCTSSIRDRGLQPQHFGDGTRLSIL.